Here is one TCR beta chain with its context. This sample stems from a study of blood T cell repertoires in COVID-19. The overall study: From the United States, Italy and Spain came samples of acute and convalescent COVID-19. In each case, the material was cDNA or gDNA derived from T cells, B-cell-depleted T cells, or PBMCs.

As handled by the study authors: Amplification of reference gene primers provided the estimated nucleated cell counts. This table comes from immunoSEQ multiplex PCR, and its TCRdb copy is limited to in-frame clones, with some not included. That table furnishes V, J and clone size, whereas the DNA furnished D and trimming. The top ten clones hold 5.1% of a sample with over 100,000 clones, approximately 88% of them seen once. The TCR was taken from a human donor in a cohort sampled during active COVID-19. Sequenced: peripheral blood.

CDR3 sequence (DNA): TGTGCCAGCCAATCAGGAAGGACTGTTACCTACAATGAGCAGTTCTTC. It is translated as CASQSGRTVTYNEQFF. The V gene is TRBV28, the J gene TRBJ2-1, with a possible D match to TRBD2 (5 bases). The germline V gene has CDR1 MDHEN and CDR2 SYDVKM. There are 16 residues in the CDR3. Between the trimmed V and J ends, which lost 8 bases and 2 bases, there was a span of 19 bases.